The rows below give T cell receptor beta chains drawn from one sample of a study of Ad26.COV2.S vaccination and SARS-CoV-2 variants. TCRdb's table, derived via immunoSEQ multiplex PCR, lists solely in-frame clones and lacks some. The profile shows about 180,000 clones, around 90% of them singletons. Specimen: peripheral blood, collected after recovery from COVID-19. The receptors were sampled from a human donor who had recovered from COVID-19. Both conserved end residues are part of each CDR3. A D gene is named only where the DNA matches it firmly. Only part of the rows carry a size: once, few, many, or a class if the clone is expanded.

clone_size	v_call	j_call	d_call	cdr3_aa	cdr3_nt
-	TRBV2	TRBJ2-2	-	CASSGLGGNTGELFF	TGTGCCAGCAGTGGACTAGGAGGGAACACCGGGGAGCTGTTTTTT
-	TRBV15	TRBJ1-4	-	CATSRDRRPPHEKLFF	TGTGCCACCAGCAGAGATAGAAGGCCCCCCCATGAAAAACTGTTTTTT
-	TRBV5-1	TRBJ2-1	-	CASSLSPPYNEQFF	TGCGCCAGCAGCTTGTCTCCACCCTACAATGAGCAGTTCTTC
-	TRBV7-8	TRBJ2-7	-	CASSLSVTGEQYF	TGTGCCAGCAGCTTAAGCGTCACTGGGGAGCAGTACTTC
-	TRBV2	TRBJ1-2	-	CASNSEHSTYGYTF	TGTGCCAGCAATTCTGAACACAGCACCTATGGCTACACCTTC
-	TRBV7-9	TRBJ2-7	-	CASSPEGYEQYF	TGTGCCAGCAGCCCTGAGGGGTACGAGCAGTACTTC
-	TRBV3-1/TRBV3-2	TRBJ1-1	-	CASSPYPETFLPGTEAFF	TGTGCCAGCAGCCCTTATCCGGAGACATTTCTCCCAGGCACTGAAGCTTTCTTT
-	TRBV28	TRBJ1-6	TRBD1	CASSLGDRAGSPLHF	TGTGCCAGCAGTTTGGGGGACAGGGCAGGTTCACCCCTCCACTTT
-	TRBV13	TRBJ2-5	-	CASSLREQETQYF	TGTGCCAGCAGCTTAAGGGAACAAGAGACCCAGTACTTC
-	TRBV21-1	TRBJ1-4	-	CASSKKIPTESATENEKLFF	TGTGCCAGCAGCAAAAAAATCCCCACTGAGTCGGCAACGGAGAATGAAAAACTGTTTTTT
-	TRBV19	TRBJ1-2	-	CASSIGLGYGYTF	TGTGCCAGTAGTATTGGGCTAGGCTATGGCTACACCTTC
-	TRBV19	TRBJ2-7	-	CASSPLDSYEQYF	TGTGCCAGTAGCCCCCTCGACAGCTACGAGCAGTACTTC
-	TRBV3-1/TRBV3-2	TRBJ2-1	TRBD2	CASSQGRTSGKQFF	TGTGCCAGCAGCCAAGGTAGAACTAGCGGGAAGCAGTTCTTC
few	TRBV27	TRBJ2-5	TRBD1	CASSPRYRGLKTQYF	TGTGCCAGCAGTCCACGATACAGGGGGCTAAAGACCCAGTACTTC
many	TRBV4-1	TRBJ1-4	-	CASSSWQGTNEKLFF	TGCGCCAGCAGCTCCTGGCAGGGCACTAATGAAAAACTGTTTTTT
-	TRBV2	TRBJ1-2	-	CASTEGVRAEYYTF	TGTGCCAGCACGGAAGGGGTTCGAGCAGAGTACTACACCTTC
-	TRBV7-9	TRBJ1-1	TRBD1	CASSSPTGFATEAFF	TGTGCCAGCAGCTCACCGACAGGGTTCGCCACTGAAGCTTTCTTT
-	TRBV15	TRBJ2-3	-	CATSKGVVGGTQYF	TGTGCCACCAGCAAGGGGGTGGTAGGGGGTACGCAGTATTTT